The 5 T cell receptor beta chains presented below share a single source sample, sequenced in a study of OX40 agonist ivuxolimab in advanced cancers. Some clones are missing from TCRdb's copy, which holds only in-frame ones; the method was immunoSEQ multiplex PCR. The table shows about 25,000 clones, with approximately 83% occurring only once. Here the sequenced sample was CD4+ or CD8+ T cells sorted from blood, taken in a trial of the OX40 agonist ivuxolimab. Receptor source: an adult with an advanced solid tumor such as melanoma, head and neck, liver or kidney cancer.

This chain links TRBV27 with TRBJ2-3; D unclear. V lost 5 bases to trimming and J lost 0 bases, with 3 bases between them. Germline V gives CDR1 MNHEY, CDR2 SMNVEV (reference sequence). CDR3 length: 12 amino acids. CDR3 region: CASSHSTDTQYF. The CDR3 region has the DNA TGTGCCAGCAGTCATAGCACAGATACGCAGTATTTT.

The rearrangement links TRBV6-4 to TRBJ2-3; a weak D match, TRBD2 (6 bases). The CDR3 consists of 15 residues. The germline V gene encodes CDR1 MRHNA and CDR2 SNTAGT. V dropped 4 bases and J dropped 6 bases, with 17 bases sitting between them. The CDR3: CASSGVPGSLDTQYF. DNA for the CDR3: TGTGCCAGCAGTGGGGTGCCCGGGAGTTTGGATACGCAGTATTTT.

The V gene is TRBV6-5, the J gene TRBJ2-7; 11 bases map to TRBD2. Germline V gene data show CDR1 as MNHEY and CDR2 as SVGAGI. The CDR3 is 13 residues long. V was clipped by 6 bases and J by 3 bases; unmatched bases: 1. CDR3 in DNA: TGTGCCAGCAGACTAGCGGGAGACTACGAGCAGTACTTC. This translates into CASRLAGDYEQYF.

V usage is TRBV13 and J usage is TRBJ2-5; 10 nucleotides align to TRBD2. The DNA end is more similar to TRBJ2-7, so the J call may be wrong. The length of the CDR3 is 15 residues. Looked up from germline, CDR1 is PRHDT and CDR2 is FYEKMQ (reference sequence). The CDR3 protein is CASSLEAGGTYEQYF. CDR3 DNA: TGTGCCAGCAGCTTAGAAGCGGGGGGGACCTACGAGCAGTACTTC.

CDR3 amino acids: CASRPAGTAWGYTF. Written as DNA, the CDR3 is TGTGCCAGTAGACCGGCCGGGACAGCGTGGGGCTACACCTTC. The V gene is TRBV19, the J gene TRBJ1-2, with TRBD1 matching 7 bases. The CDR3 is made up of 14 amino acids. Germline V gene lookup returns CDR1 LNHDA and CDR2 SQIVND (reference sequence). Trimming at V came to 6 bases and at J to 8 bases, leaving 12 bases not matched to a gene.